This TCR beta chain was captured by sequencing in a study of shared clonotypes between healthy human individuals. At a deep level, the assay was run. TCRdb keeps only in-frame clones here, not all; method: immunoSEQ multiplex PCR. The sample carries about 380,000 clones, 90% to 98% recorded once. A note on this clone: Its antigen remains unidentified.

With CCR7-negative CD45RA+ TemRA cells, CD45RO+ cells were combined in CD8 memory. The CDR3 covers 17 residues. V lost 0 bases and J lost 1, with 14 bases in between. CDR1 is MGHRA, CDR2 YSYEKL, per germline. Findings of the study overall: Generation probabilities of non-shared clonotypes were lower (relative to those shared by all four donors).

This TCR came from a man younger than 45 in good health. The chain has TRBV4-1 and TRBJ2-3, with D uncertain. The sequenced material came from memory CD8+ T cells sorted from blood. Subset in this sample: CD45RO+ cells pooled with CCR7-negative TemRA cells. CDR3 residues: CASSQDGHSARTDTQYF. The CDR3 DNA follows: TGCGCCAGCAGCCAAGATGGCCATTCGGCTCGCACAGATACGCAGTATTTT.